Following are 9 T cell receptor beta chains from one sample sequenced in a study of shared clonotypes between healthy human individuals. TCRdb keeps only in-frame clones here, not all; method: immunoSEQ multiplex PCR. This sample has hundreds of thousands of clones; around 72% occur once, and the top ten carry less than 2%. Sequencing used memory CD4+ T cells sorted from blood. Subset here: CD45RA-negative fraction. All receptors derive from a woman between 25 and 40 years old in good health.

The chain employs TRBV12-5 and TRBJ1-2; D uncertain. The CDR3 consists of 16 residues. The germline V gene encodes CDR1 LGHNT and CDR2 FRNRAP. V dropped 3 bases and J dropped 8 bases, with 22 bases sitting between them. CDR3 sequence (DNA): TGTGCTAGTGGTTTAGAAACCCCGGACCTCGAGGTGGGCTACACCTTC. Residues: CASGLETPDLEVGYTF.

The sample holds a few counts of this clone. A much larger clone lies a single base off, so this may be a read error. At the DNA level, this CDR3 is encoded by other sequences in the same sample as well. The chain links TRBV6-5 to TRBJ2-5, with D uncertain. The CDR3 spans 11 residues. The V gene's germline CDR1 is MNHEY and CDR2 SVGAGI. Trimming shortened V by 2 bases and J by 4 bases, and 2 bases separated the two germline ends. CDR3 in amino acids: CASSYGETQYF. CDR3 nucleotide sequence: TGTGCCAGCAGTTACGGAGAGACCCAGTACTTC.

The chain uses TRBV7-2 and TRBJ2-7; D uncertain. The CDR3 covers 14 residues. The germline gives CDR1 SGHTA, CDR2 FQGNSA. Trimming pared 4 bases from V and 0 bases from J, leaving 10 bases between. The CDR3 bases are TGTGCCAGCAGCTCCCCCCGCGACTCCTACGAGCAGTACTTC. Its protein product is CASSSPRDSYEQYF.

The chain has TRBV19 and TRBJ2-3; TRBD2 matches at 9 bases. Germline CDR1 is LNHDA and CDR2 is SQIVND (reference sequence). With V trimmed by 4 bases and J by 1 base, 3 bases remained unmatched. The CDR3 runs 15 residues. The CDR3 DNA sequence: TGTGCCAGTAGTACGACTAGCGGCCGCACAGATACGCAGTATTTT. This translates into CASSTTSGRTDTQYF.

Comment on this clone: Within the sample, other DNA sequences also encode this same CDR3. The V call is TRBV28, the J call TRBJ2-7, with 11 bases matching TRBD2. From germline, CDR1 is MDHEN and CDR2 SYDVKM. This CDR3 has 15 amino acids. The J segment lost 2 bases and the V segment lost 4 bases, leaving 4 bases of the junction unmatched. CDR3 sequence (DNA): TGTGCCAGCAGTTCCCTAGCGGGAGGCGCCTACGAGCAGTACTTC. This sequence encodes CASSSLAGGAYEQYF.

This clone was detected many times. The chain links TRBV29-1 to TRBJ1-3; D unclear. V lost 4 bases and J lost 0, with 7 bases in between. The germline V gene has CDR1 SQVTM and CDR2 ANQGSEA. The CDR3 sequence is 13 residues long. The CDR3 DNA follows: TGCAGCGTTGTGGCAGACTCTGGAAACACCATATATTTT. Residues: CSVVADSGNTIYF.

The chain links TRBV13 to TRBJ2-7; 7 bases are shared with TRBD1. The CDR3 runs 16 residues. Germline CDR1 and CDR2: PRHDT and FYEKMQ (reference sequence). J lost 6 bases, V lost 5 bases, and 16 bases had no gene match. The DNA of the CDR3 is TGTGCCAGCAGCAGGGGGCCCGACAGGGAGTCGTTCGAGCAGTACTTC. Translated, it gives CASSRGPDRESFEQYF.

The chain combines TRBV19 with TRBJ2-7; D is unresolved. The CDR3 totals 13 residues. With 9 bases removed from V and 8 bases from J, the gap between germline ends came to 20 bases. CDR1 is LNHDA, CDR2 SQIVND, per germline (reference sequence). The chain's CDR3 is CASKGLTYAKQYF. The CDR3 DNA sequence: TGTGCCAGCAAGGGATTGACGTATGCGAAGCAGTACTTC.

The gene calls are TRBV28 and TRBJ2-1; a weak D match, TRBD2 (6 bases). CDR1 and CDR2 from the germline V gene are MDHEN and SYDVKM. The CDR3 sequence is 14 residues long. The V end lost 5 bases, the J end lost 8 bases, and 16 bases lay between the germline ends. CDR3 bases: TGTGCCAGCAGTGCTCCGGGACTCGGCGATGAGCAGTTCTTC. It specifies CASSAPGLGDEQFF.